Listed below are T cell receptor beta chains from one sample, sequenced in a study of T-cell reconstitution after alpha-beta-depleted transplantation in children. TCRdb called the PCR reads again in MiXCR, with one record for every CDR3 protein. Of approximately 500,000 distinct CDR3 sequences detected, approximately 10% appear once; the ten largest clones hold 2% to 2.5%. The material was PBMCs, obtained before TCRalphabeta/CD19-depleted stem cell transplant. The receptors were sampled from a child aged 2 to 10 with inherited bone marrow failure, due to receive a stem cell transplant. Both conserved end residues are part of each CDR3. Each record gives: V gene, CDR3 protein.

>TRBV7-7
CASSIHRRAYEQYF
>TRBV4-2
CASSQEWGPRDSHSYEQYF
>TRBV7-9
CASSLADSSGNTIYF
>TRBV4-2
CASSQEGTSVWTGELFF
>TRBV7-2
CASSLEYQPQHF
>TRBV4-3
CASSQATRVSDTQYF
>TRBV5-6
CASSLAVGGSGQFF
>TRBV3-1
CASSQSTNTEAFF
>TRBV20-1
CSAGPGQGASLLYGYTF
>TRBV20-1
CSASPNSPLHF
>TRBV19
CASTPLHEQFF
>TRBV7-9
CASSTTGVTEAFF
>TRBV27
CASSLTPRLAGGPLYNEQFF
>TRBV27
CASSLIVSSGANVLTF
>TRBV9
CASSVSSYQETQYF
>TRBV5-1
CASSQRGIGTGFTGELFF
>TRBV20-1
CSARAEVRDLRTDTQYF
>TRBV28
CASSSPQAGETQYF
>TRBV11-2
CASSPRSQVLKPYYEQYF
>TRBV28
CASIGASYEQYF
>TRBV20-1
CSASDHSGNSSYEQYF
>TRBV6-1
CASSLQLAAYEQYF
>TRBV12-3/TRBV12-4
CASTAGAYGYTF
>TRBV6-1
CASSEDHEQYF
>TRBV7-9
CASSLGAGGTSYNEQFF
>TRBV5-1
CASSSGLAGVKEQFF
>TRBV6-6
CATTMTVNQPQHF
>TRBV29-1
CSVAFDLYEQYF
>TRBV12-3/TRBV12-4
CASRPGLDTGELFF
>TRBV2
CASSRDLLNEKLFF
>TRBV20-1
CSADRLVNEQFF
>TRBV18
CASSPSTGYEQYF
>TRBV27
CASSLSAGPTEAFF
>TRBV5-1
CASSLFPPGDYGYTF
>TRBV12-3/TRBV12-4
CASTFSRQNTEAFF
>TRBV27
CASSGKFWGMEAFF
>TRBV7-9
CASSSTGLDGYTF
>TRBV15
CATSRGLAGSTDTQYF
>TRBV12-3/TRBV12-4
CASSLGKDSSYSYEQYF
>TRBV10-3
CAISNWASQSDHPNEQFF
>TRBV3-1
CASSCGLPLQASVEQYF
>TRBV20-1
CSARGRANEKLFF
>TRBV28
CASSLRLEFLYF
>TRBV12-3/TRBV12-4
CASKQPQGTPTDTQYF
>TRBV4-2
CASSQEEVGTSTDTQYF
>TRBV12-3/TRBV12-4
CASSFANAYEQYF
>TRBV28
CASSYGLAAQYF
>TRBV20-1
CSARIQREGAYNEQFF
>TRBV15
CATSRGLAGETGELFF
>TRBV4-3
CASSQEGQGMDGYTF
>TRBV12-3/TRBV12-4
CASSFRLARDNEQFF